The 28 T cell receptor beta chains reported below all come from one sample, sequenced in a study of blood T cell repertoires in COVID-19. Some clones are missing from TCRdb's copy, which holds only in-frame ones; the method was immunoSEQ multiplex PCR. The profile shows 200,000 to 250,000 clones, around four fifths of them singletons. Sequenced material: peripheral blood. These receptors were collected from an elderly woman with active or convalescent COVID-19.

This clone has more than one count but fewer than ten. V is TRBV11-3 and J is TRBJ2-7; TRBD2 is a possible D gene (5 bases). Trimming took off 5 bases at V and 2 bases at J, with 10 bases between the two ends. The length of the CDR3 is 13 residues. The V gene's germline CDR1 is SGHNT and CDR2 YENEEA. Here the CDR3 reads CASSIGLAYEQYF. CDR3 nucleotides: TGTGCCAGCAGCATCGGACTGGCCTACGAGCAGTACTTC.

The chain couples TRBV20-1 to TRBJ2-2; D is unresolved. Germline V CDR1 and CDR2: DFQATT, SNEGSKA (reference sequence). Trimming removed 6 bases at V and 4 bases at J, with 6 bases between. CDR3 size: 11 residues. DNA of the CDR3: TGCAGTGCCCTTCGCACCGGGGAGCTGTTTTTT. It specifies CSALRTGELFF.

The genes are TRBV30 and TRBJ1-4; the D is unclear. Deletions cut 5 bases from V and 8 bases from J, with 9 bases between. CDR1 is GTSNPN, CDR2 SVGIG, per germline (reference sequence). This CDR3 comprises 11 residues. In nucleotides, the CDR3 is TGTGCCTGGGGAGCCCTGGAAAAACTGTTTTTT. This sequence encodes CAWGALEKLFF. Combining the CDR3 with reference TRBV30 and TRBJ1-4 gives the whole variable domain SQTIHQWPATLVQPVGSPLSLECTVEGTSNPNLYWYRQAAGRGLQLLFYSVGIGQISSEVPQNLSASRPQDRQFILSSKKLLLSDSGFYLCAWGALEKLFFGSGTQLSVL.

V gene TRBV5-1 combines with J gene TRBJ2-3; TRBD2 matches at 8 bases. Trimming cost V 3 bases and J 4 bases; bases outside gene matches: 4. The CDR3 length is 14 residues. Germline assignment: CDR1 SGHRS and CDR2 YFSETQ. As DNA, the CDR3 is TGCGCCAGCAGCTCGGGACTAGTATCAGATACGCAGTATTTT. Protein: CASSSGLVSDTQYF.

The chain couples TRBV6-5 to TRBJ2-7, with D tentatively TRBD1 (7 bases). Between the trimmed V and J ends, which lost 2 bases and 4 bases, there was a span of 18 bases. Germline values: CDR1 MNHEY, CDR2 SVGAGI. This CDR3 is 16 amino acids long. CDR3 region: CASSYQVGGGQYEQYF. The CDR3 bases are TGTGCCAGCAGTTACCAGGTTGGAGGGGGCCAATACGAGCAGTACTTC.

This clone was recorded a few times. The V call is TRBV4-1, the J call TRBJ2-7; no clear D. Trimming removed 0 bases at V and 4 bases at J, with 19 bases between. This CDR3 region has 17 residues. The germline V gene encodes CDR1 MGHRA and CDR2 YSYEKL. This chain's CDR3 is CASSQDPTDTYLYEQYF. DNA of the CDR3: TGCGCCAGCAGCCAAGACCCTACTGATACGTACCTATACGAGCAGTACTTC.

The chain links TRBV19 to TRBJ2-5; 10 nucleotides line up with TRBD1. Germline values: CDR1 LNHDA, CDR2 SQIVND (reference sequence). V trimming: 5 bases; J trimming: 2 bases; junction bases outside the gene matches: 5. CDR3 size: 15 residues. CDR3 sequence: CASSSRTGGQETQYF. The CDR3, as DNA: TGTGCCAGTAGTTCCAGGACAGGGGGACAAGAGACCCAGTACTTC. The whole variable domain, filled in from reference TRBV19 and TRBJ2-5, reads DGGITQSPKYLFRKEGQNVTLSCEQNLNHDAMYWYRQDPGQGLRLIYYSQIVNDFQKGDIAEGYSVSREKKESFPLTVTSAQKNPTAFYLCASSSRTGGQETQYFGPGTRLLVL.

The chain combines TRBV5-1 with TRBJ2-7, with 11 bases aligning to TRBD2. The germline V gene encodes CDR1 SGHRS and CDR2 YFSETQ. Losses at the gene ends were 4 bases for V and 4 bases for J; bases not matched to a gene: 4. There are 14 residues in the CDR3. This CDR3 is CASSPRLAGYEQYF. CDR3 coding DNA: TGCGCCAGCAGCCCCCGACTAGCGGGATACGAGCAGTACTTC.

The CDR3: CASSQQGTGEKLFF. CDR3 sequence (DNA): TGTGCCAGCAGCCAACAGGGTACGGGGGAAAAACTGTTTTTT. The chain joins TRBV7-2 to TRBJ1-4, with TRBD1 as a possible D gene (6 bases). The CDR3 has 14 residues. The germline V gene encodes CDR1 SGHTA and CDR2 FQGNSA. Trimming shortened V by 5 bases and J by 8 bases, and 15 bases separated the two germline ends.

Written as DNA, the CDR3 is TGTGCCAGCAGCTCAGGACAGGGGGCGCGTCTCACCGGGGAGCTGTTTTTT. Translating gives CASSSGQGARLTGELFF. J is TRBJ2-2 and V is TRBV5-6; 11 nucleotides agree with TRBD1. This CDR3 region has 17 residues. Germline CDR1 SGHDT, CDR2 YYEEEE. V shed 3 bases, J shed 4 bases, and the junction held 8 bases outside the gene matches.

The V call is TRBV27, the J call TRBJ1-2; 9 nucleotides line up with TRBD1. V shed 6 bases and J 4 bases; nucleotides not matched to a gene: 21. The CDR3 consists of 19 residues. Germline lookup yields CDR1 MNHEY and CDR2 SMNVEV (reference sequence). The CDR3 DNA reads as TGTGCCAGCAGCCGCCTCGGCCGGGACAGGGTTCGATTGAGCTATGGCTACACCTTC. This codes for CASSRLGRDRVRLSYGYTF.

This chain links TRBV29-1 with TRBJ2-3; 8 nucleotides agree with TRBD2. Germline V gene sequence: CDR1 SQVTM, CDR2 ANQGSEA. With V trimmed by 3 bases and J by 4 bases, 15 bases remained unmatched. CDR3 length equals 17 residues. The CDR3 region has the DNA TGCAGCGTTGAGACGTTGTCTAAACGGGGGGGCCCAGATACGCAGTATTTT. It encodes CSVETLSKRGGPDTQYF.

The V call is TRBV7-8, the J call TRBJ2-3; TRBD2 might be the D (7 bases). Trimming took off 4 bases at V and 0 bases at J, with 11 bases between the two ends. This CDR3 has 15 amino acids. Germline CDR1 SGHVS, CDR2 FQNEAQ. The CDR3 here is CASSSRGASTDTQYF. The CDR3 bases are TGTGCCAGCAGCTCACGGGGGGCAAGCACAGATACGCAGTATTTT.

This rearrangement joins TRBV3-1 (or the pseudogene TRBV3-2) to TRBJ1-4, with 10 positions matching TRBD1. The germline CDR1 and CDR2 sequences are LGHDT and YNNKEL (reference sequence). Trimming removed 5 bases from V and 5 bases from J; junction bases left unmatched: 5. The CDR3 totals 15 residues. The CDR3 region has the DNA TGTGCCAGCAGCTTCCGGACAGGGGGGAATGAAAAACTGTTTTTT. This gives the protein CASSFRTGGNEKLFF.

This chain links TRBV6-5 with TRBJ1-1; no clear D. V shed 2 bases and J shed 0 bases, with 13 bases lying between them. Germline assignment: CDR1 MNHEY and CDR2 SVGAGI. The CDR3 loop spans 16 amino acids. The CDR3 is CASSYSGRFMNTEAFF. Written as DNA, the CDR3 is TGTGCCAGCAGTTACAGCGGACGGTTCATGAACACTGAAGCTTTCTTT.

The chain recombines TRBV2 with TRBJ2-4, with D tentatively TRBD2 (5 bases). Germline loops: CDR1 SNHLY, CDR2 FYNNEI. CDR3 size: 17 residues. Deletions cut 2 bases from V and 1 base from J, with 15 bases between. In nucleotides, the CDR3 is TGTGCCAGCAGTGAAAGGATCGCCGGCGGGGCCAAAAACATTCAGTACTTC. Translated: CASSERIAGGAKNIQYF.

This clone was detected only a few times. CDR3 amino acids: CASSLGNIQADTQYF. In DNA, the CDR3 is TGCGCCAGCAGCTTGGGGAATATACAGGCAGATACGCAGTATTTT. V and J are TRBV5-1 and TRBJ2-3; the D gene is possibly TRBD1 (5 bases). Germline CDR1 and CDR2: SGHRS and YFSETQ. The CDR3 covers 15 residues. V dropped 0 bases and J dropped 4 bases, with 12 bases sitting between them.

This chain uses TRBV7-9 with TRBJ1-3; D perhaps matches TRBD1 (5 bases). The ends were cut back, 2 bases at V and 4 bases at J, with 9 bases in the middle. This CDR3 has 14 amino acids. From germline, CDR1 is SEHNR and CDR2 FQNEAQ (reference sequence). CDR3 DNA sequence: TGTGCCAGCAGCTTATTAGGGGTCGGAAACACCATATATTTT. Translating gives CASSLLGVGNTIYF.

The chain recombines TRBV12-5 with TRBJ2-3; D uncertain. V was shortened by 1 base and J by 0 bases, with 5 bases between the two germline ends. The germline gives CDR1 LGHNT, CDR2 FRNRAP. This CDR3 is built from 14 residues. CDR3 region: CASGLGVSTDTQYF. CDR3 coding DNA: TGTGCTAGTGGTTTGGGAGTGAGCACAGATACGCAGTATTTT.

The V gene is TRBV5-1, the J gene TRBJ2-7; 7 nucleotides align to TRBD2. The CDR3 spans 15 residues. V lost 0 bases, J lost 7 bases, and 10 bases stayed unmatched. The germline V gene encodes CDR1 SGHRS and CDR2 YFSETQ. The CDR3 DNA sequence: TGCGCCAGCAGCTTGGAGGCAGGTGGGCGGGGGGAGCAGTACTTC. Protein sequence: CASSLEAGGRGEQYF.

The chain combines TRBV5-1 with TRBJ2-2; possibly TRBD1 for D (5 bases). The CDR3 has 16 residues. Germline values: CDR1 SGHRS, CDR2 YFSETQ. V was shortened by 5 bases and J by 5 bases, with 19 bases between the two germline ends. The CDR3: CASSSQNTAGTGELFF. The DNA for the CDR3 is TGCGCCAGCAGTTCTCAAAACACGGCAGGGACCGGGGAGCTGTTTTTT.

The chain is built from TRBV6-2 or TRBV6-3 and TRBJ2-5; 10 nucleotides agree with TRBD2. With 3 bases clipped from V and 5 bases from J, the junction kept 6 bases outside the gene matches. This CDR3 is built from 15 residues. The germline CDR1 and CDR2 sequences are MNHEY and SVGEGT. CDR3 sequence: CASSYPAGGAETQYF. The CDR3 nucleotides read TGTGCCAGCAGTTATCCAGCGGGGGGGGCGGAGACCCAGTACTTC.

This clone was counted a single time. The chain combines TRBV19 with TRBJ2-7; D unresolved. CDR1 is LNHDA and CDR2 is SQIVND in the germline V gene (reference sequence). The CDR3 sequence is 14 residues long. Trimming removed 3 bases from V and 1 base from J, with 10 bases in between. DNA for the CDR3: TGTGCCAGTAGTATGGGCGACGGATCCTACGAGCAGTACTTC. As protein: CASSMGDGSYEQYF.

The chain carries TRBV2 and TRBJ2-4; TRBD2 aligns across 7 bases. CDR1 and CDR2 (germline): SNHLY, FYNNEI. This CDR3 has 19 residues. Germline trimming cut 1 base from V and 0 bases from J; bases unmatched to any gene: 12. The chain's CDR3 is CASSEDPSGVQLAKNIQYF. The CDR3, as DNA: TGTGCCAGCAGTGAAGATCCTAGCGGAGTGCAACTAGCCAAAAACATTCAGTACTTC.

The V gene is TRBV11-3, the J gene TRBJ2-4; 10 nucleotides align to TRBD2. In germline, CDR1 is SGHNT, CDR2 YENEEA. Trimming at V came to 1 base and at J to 7 bases, leaving 7 bases not matched to a gene. The CDR3 totals 16 residues. The CDR3 DNA sequence: TGTGCCAGCAGCTTAGGTGGAGCGGGAGGGGGGAACATTCAGTACTTC. Translated, it gives CASSLGGAGGGNIQYF.

V is TRBV7-9 and J is TRBJ1-4; weak D call: TRBD1 (6 bases). Germline loops: CDR1 SEHNR, CDR2 FQNEAQ (reference sequence). The CDR3 covers 15 residues. The V and J ends lost 4 bases and 8 bases respectively, with 17 bases between them. The CDR3 DNA reads TGTGCCAGCAGCTCACTGCAGGGGCGAGGAGAAAAACTGTTTTTT. Protein sequence: CASSSLQGRGEKLFF. The variable domain in full, completed from reference TRBV7-9 and TRBJ1-4, reads DTGVSQNPRHKITKRGQNVTFRCDPISEHNRLYWYRQTLGQGPEFLTYFQNEAQLEKSRLLSDRFSAERPKGSFSTLEIQRTEQGDSAMYLCASSSLQGRGEKLFFGSGTQLSVL.

V usage is TRBV7-9 and J usage is TRBJ2-1; TRBD2 is a possible D gene (6 bases). Trimming pared 6 bases from V and 5 bases from J, leaving 20 bases between. Germline-derived CDR1 and CDR2 are SEHNR and FQNEAQ (reference sequence). The CDR3 extends over 16 amino acids. The CDR3 region is CASSPPGSLVNNEQFF. The CDR3 DNA reads as TGTGCCAGCAGTCCCCCCGGGAGTTTGGTGAACAATGAGCAGTTCTTC.

CDR3: CASSLAGQDNNEQFF. For the CDR3, the DNA is TGCGCCAGCAGCTTGGCTGGACAGGATAACAATGAGCAGTTCTTC. The J gene is TRBJ2-1, the V gene TRBV5-1, with 7 bases aligning to TRBD1. J was trimmed by 5 bases and V by 0 bases; bases with no gene match: 5. The CDR3 extends over 15 amino acids. Germline values: CDR1 SGHRS, CDR2 YFSETQ.